These T cell receptor beta chains were read from a single sample in a study of Ad26.COV2.S vaccination and SARS-CoV-2 variants. Using immunoSEQ multiplex PCR, the repertoire was profiled, and TCRdb retains in-frame clones only, with some absent. The sample includes approximately 300,000 clones, more than 70% seen only once; the top ten take 1.9%. The material was peripheral blood, obtained in a trial of Ad26.COV2.S vaccine versus placebo. The receptors shown here come from a person between 18 and 65 years old who received the Ad26.COV2.S COVID-19 vaccine or a placebo. The CDR3 runs from the conserved cysteine through the conserved F or W. A D gene is named only where the DNA matches it firmly. The size field is filled for only some rows; it gives once, few, many or a size class.

v_gene	abundance	d_gene	j_gene	len	CDR3aa	CDR3nt
TRBV5-6	NA	NA	TRBJ2-7	14	CASSSTDTTYEQYF	TGTGCCAGCAGCTCAACCGACACCACCTACGAGCAGTACTTC
TRBV5-6	NA	NA	TRBJ2-1	12	CASSVLGNEQFF	TGTGCCAGCAGCGTATTGGGTAATGAGCAGTTCTTC
TRBV7-9	NA	NA	TRBJ2-3	15	CASSLMDRATDTQYF	TGTGCCAGCAGCTTAATGGACCGAGCCACAGATACGCAGTATTTT
TRBV7-9	NA	TRBD1	TRBJ2-3	16	CASSFLQGASTDTQYF	TGTGCCAGCAGCTTTCTTCAGGGGGCTAGCACAGATACGCAGTATTTT
TRBV4-2	NA	TRBD2	TRBJ2-5	16	CASSQDRTSGQETQYF	TGTGCCAGCAGCCAAGATCGGACTAGCGGACAAGAGACCCAGTACTTC
TRBV18	NA	NA	TRBJ2-7	13	CASSPPSLGEQYF	TGTGCCAGCTCACCACCCTCATTGGGAGAGCAGTACTTC
TRBV3-1/TRBV3-2	NA	TRBD1	TRBJ1-2	14	CASSFRGTGGGYTF	TGTGCCAGCAGCTTCCGGGGGACAGGAGGTGGCTACACCTTC
TRBV10-2	NA	TRBD1	TRBJ1-1	14	CASTPQGAGTEAFF	TGCGCCAGCACCCCGCAGGGGGCTGGCACTGAAGCTTTCTTT
TRBV9	NA	TRBD2	TRBJ2-5	16	CASSPSGGAMVGTQYF	TGTGCCAGCAGCCCTAGCGGGGGGGCCATGGTAGGGACCCAGTACTTC
TRBV2	few	NA	TRBJ1-1	15	CASRDDRTTNTEAFF	TGTGCCAGCAGAGACGACAGGACCACGAACACTGAAGCTTTCTTT
TRBV7-9	NA	NA	TRBJ1-2	14	CASSSPGGGNGYTF	TGTGCCAGCAGCTCCCCTGGGGGCGGGAATGGCTACACCTTC
TRBV5-4	NA	TRBD1	TRBJ1-2	17	CASSLFWTGGSDYGYTF	TGTGCCAGCAGCTTGTTCTGGACAGGGGGCTCGGACTATGGCTACACCTTC
TRBV30	NA	NA	TRBJ1-1	13	CAWKPGSGTEAFF	TGTGCCTGGAAACCGGGATCTGGGACTGAAGCTTTCTTT
TRBV15	NA	NA	TRBJ2-5	13	CATSKNTQETQYF	TGTGCCACCAGCAAGAATACTCAAGAGACCCAGTACTTC
TRBV4-3	NA	TRBD2	TRBJ2-2	16	CASSQDSGGATGELFF	TGCGCCAGCAGCCAAGACAGCGGGGGGGCGACCGGGGAGCTGTTTTTT
TRBV3-1/TRBV3-2	NA	NA	TRBJ2-5	13	CASSQDGGETQYF	TGTGCCAGCAGCCAAGATGGGGGAGAGACCCAGTACTTC
TRBV29-1	NA	NA	TRBJ1-1	15	CSVEGGGTVNTEAFF	TGCAGCGTTGAAGGGGGGGGGACGGTGAACACTGAAGCTTTCTTT
TRBV30	NA	NA	TRBJ2-7	13	CAWSVHGSYEQYF	TGTGCCTGGAGTGTACATGGATCCTACGAGCAGTACTTC
TRBV7-7	NA	TRBD1	TRBJ2-3	14	CASSLGQGDDTQYF	TGTGCCAGCAGCTTAGGGCAGGGGGATGATACGCAGTATTTT
TRBV7-2	NA	TRBD2	TRBJ2-1	15	CASSLTSVRNNEQFF	TGTGCCAGCAGCCTTACTAGCGTTCGGAACAATGAGCAGTTCTTC
TRBV11-3	NA	TRBD1	TRBJ2-7	15	CASSPSYRGTYEQYF	TGTGCCAGCAGCCCGTCCTACAGGGGCACCTACGAGCAGTACTTC
TRBV6-2/TRBV6-3	NA	TRBD1	TRBJ2-7	18	CASSPGTGNFISVREQYF	TGTGCCAGCAGTCCCGGGACAGGGAATTTCATTAGTGTGAGGGAGCAGTACTTC
TRBV4-2	NA	TRBD2	TRBJ2-5	17	CASSQLLAGTTQETQYF	TGTGCCAGCAGCCAACTACTAGCGGGGACCACCCAAGAGACCCAGTACTTC
TRBV4-1	NA	NA	TRBJ1-2	12	CASSRGSGGYTF	TGCGCCAGCAGCCGAGGGAGTGGTGGCTACACCTTC
TRBV10-1	NA	TRBD1	TRBJ2-7	15	CASSESDRGRGEQYF	TGCGCCAGCAGTGAGTCTGACAGGGGGCGGGGCGAGCAGTACTTC
TRBV18	NA	NA	TRBJ2-1	16	CASSPQGGPQPYEQFF	TGTGCCAGCTCACCTCAAGGGGGACCCCAACCCTATGAGCAGTTCTTC
TRBV5-6	NA	NA	TRBJ2-7	13	CASSFQGLGEQYF	TGTGCCAGCAGCTTCCAGGGGCTGGGCGAGCAGTACTTC
TRBV5-1	NA	TRBD2	TRBJ2-2	15	CASSLSGGSTGELFF	TGCGCCAGCAGCCTTAGCGGGGGGTCCACCGGGGAGCTGTTTTTT
TRBV5-4	NA	TRBD1	TRBJ1-1	17	CASRSGSRGISLTEAFF	TGTGCCAGCAGGTCTGGGAGCAGGGGGATTAGTCTCACTGAAGCTTTCTTT
TRBV4-2	NA	TRBD1	TRBJ1-1	15	CASSQGGGRNTEAFF	TGTGCCAGCAGCCAAGGAGGGGGCAGGAACACTGAAGCTTTCTTT
TRBV7-2	NA	TRBD1	TRBJ1-2	15	CASSIQGALNYGYTF	TGTGCCAGCAGCATACAGGGGGCTCTGAACTATGGCTACACCTTC
TRBV4-2	NA	NA	TRBJ1-1	20	CASSQDPGLGFSSRNTEAFF	TGTGCCAGCAGCCAAGATCCGGGCCTTGGATTCTCGAGCAGGAACACTGAAGCTTTCTTT
TRBV7-8	NA	TRBD2	TRBJ2-5	18	CASSLPPSGLAGGMTQYF	TGTGCCAGCAGCTTACCACCCTCTGGACTAGCGGGGGGGATGACCCAGTACTTC